This TCR beta chain was captured in a study of blood T cell repertoires in COVID-19. Assignments of participants to cohorts depended upon their own reported clinical history. Here immunoSEQ multiplex PCR was the method, and the copy in TCRdb shows in-frame clones only, minus some. The sample carries about 170,000 clones, 65% to 80% recorded once. This receptor was taken from a woman between 65 and 79 years old in a cohort exposed to, infected with or recovered from COVID-19 (not recorded which). Input material: PBMCs or T cells enriched from blood (not recorded which).

Here the CDR3 DNA reads TGTGCCACCAGCAGAGATCCGGGTAGGGGAAACACCATATATTTT. Its translation is CATSRDPGRGNTIYF. This rearrangement joins TRBV15 to TRBJ1-3; D gene unclear. The CDR3 length is 15 residues. Trimming cost V 0 bases and J 4 bases, with 10 bases left between them. CDR1 LNHNV and CDR2 YYDKDF come from the germline V gene (reference sequence).